These T cell receptor beta chains were read from a single sample in a study of T-cell memory formation after mild COVID-19. A single record per CDR3 protein comes from TCRdb applying MiXCR to the 5' RACE reads. The repertoire holds approximately 430,000 distinct CDR3 sequences, with 20% to 25% as singletons. Sequences were obtained from PBMCs or a T cell subset sorted from them (not recorded which). The receptors stem from an adult woman who had mild COVID-19 (a few samples of this study predate the infection). Cell type and time point are not known. Each CDR3 is given with its conserved first and last residue. D genes are given only for firm matches. The listing skips clone size in some rows; elsewhere it reads once, few, many or a size class.

V: TRBV25-1
J: TRBJ2-7
size: few
D: .
CDR3: CASSDTGRNYEQYF
DNA: TGTGCCAGCAGTGATACAGGCCGGAACTACGAGCAGTACTTC

V: TRBV24-1
J: TRBJ1-1
size: .
D: .
CDR3: CATSKAQNPLGTEAFF
DNA: TGTGCCACCAGTAAGGCCCAGAATCCCCTTGGGACTGAAGCTTTCTTT

V: TRBV7-9
J: TRBJ2-5
size: few
D: .
CDR3: CASSPGHLEEETQYF
DNA: TGTGCCAGCAGCCCGGGACATCTGGAGGAAGAGACCCAGTACTTC

V: TRBV14
J: TRBJ2-5
size: once
D: TRBD2
CDR3: CASSQVIGLAQETQYF
DNA: TGTGCCAGCAGCCAAGTAATTGGACTAGCGCAAGAGACCCAGTACTTC

V: TRBV11-2
J: TRBJ2-7
size: many
D: .
CDR3: CASSLGRLYEQYF
DNA: TGTGCCAGCAGCTTAGGACGGCTCTACGAGCAGTACTTC

V: TRBV19
J: TRBJ1-2
size: .
D: TRBD1
CDR3: CASSSTNRGPNYGYTF
DNA: TGTGCCAGTAGCTCAACAAACAGGGGACCTAACTATGGCTACACCTTC

V: TRBV7-9
J: TRBJ2-5
size: .
D: .
CDR3: CASSIGTATGETQYF
DNA: TGTGCCAGCAGCATTGGGACCGCAACGGGGGAGACCCAGTACTTC

V: TRBV12-3/TRBV12-4
J: TRBJ2-3
size: .
D: TRBD1
CDR3: CASSFGTDTDTQYF
DNA: TGTGCCAGCAGTTTCGGGACAGACACAGATACGCAGTATTTT

V: TRBV6-1
J: TRBJ2-2
size: .
D: .
CDR3: CASSAGWRAELFF
DNA: TGTGCCAGCTCGGCAGGGTGGAGGGCGGAGCTGTTTTTT

V: TRBV7-2
J: TRBJ2-3
size: few
D: .
CDR3: CASSLAGLRSTDTQYF
DNA: TGTGCCAGCAGCTTAGCTGGGTTGCGGAGCACAGATACGCAGTATTTT

V: TRBV15
J: TRBJ1-1
size: .
D: .
CDR3: CATSRVGRGGTEAFF
DNA: TGTGCCACCAGCAGAGTGGGAAGGGGTGGCACTGAAGCTTTCTTT

V: TRBV7-3
J: TRBJ2-2
size: .
D: TRBD2
CDR3: CASASGIDTGELFF
DNA: TGTGCCAGCGCTAGCGGGATAGACACCGGGGAGCTGTTTTTT

V: TRBV7-2
J: TRBJ2-6
size: few
D: .
CDR3: CASSTHRGSGANVLTF
DNA: TGTGCCAGCAGCACACATCGGGGGTCTGGGGCCAACGTCCTGACTTTC

V: TRBV20-1
J: TRBJ2-1
size: few
D: TRBD2
CDR3: CSTLAGKYNEQFF
DNA: TGCAGTACGCTAGCGGGGAAATACAATGAGCAGTTCTTC

V: TRBV20-1
J: TRBJ2-2
size: few
D: .
CDR3: CSARGGGNTGELFF
DNA: TGCAGTGCTAGGGGAGGGGGAAACACCGGGGAGCTGTTTTTT

V: TRBV7-9
J: TRBJ2-3
size: few
D: .
CDR3: CASSLTRGWGDTQYF
DNA: TGTGCCAGCAGCTTGACGAGGGGGTGGGGAGATACGCAGTATTTT

V: TRBV3-1
J: TRBJ2-7
size: .
D: TRBD2
CDR3: CASSPGTSGGHEQYF
DNA: TGTGCCAGCAGCCCCGGGACTAGCGGGGGGCACGAGCAGTACTTC

V: TRBV7-2
J: TRBJ2-7
size: .
D: TRBD2
CDR3: CASSALAGGPAGQYF
DNA: TGTGCCAGCAGCGCTCTAGCGGGGGGACCCGCTGGGCAGTACTTC

V: TRBV12-3/TRBV12-4
J: TRBJ2-2
size: .
D: .
CDR3: CASSPSGDSNTGELFF
DNA: TGTGCCAGCAGTCCCTCGGGGGACTCGAACACCGGGGAGCTGTTTTTT

V: TRBV5-1
J: TRBJ2-2
size: few
D: TRBD2
CDR3: CASSLAGGREAGELFF
DNA: TGCGCCAGCAGCTTGGCTGGCGGGAGGGAAGCCGGGGAGCTGTTTTTT

V: TRBV7-2
J: TRBJ2-2
size: .
D: .
CDR3: CASSSLTRDGELFF
DNA: TGTGCCAGCAGCTCCCTGACTAGAGACGGGGAGCTGTTTTTT

V: TRBV7-9
J: TRBJ2-7
size: .
D: .
CDR3: CASSPIRVSYEQYF
DNA: TGTGCCAGCAGCCCGATACGGGTCTCCTACGAGCAGTACTTC

V: TRBV7-3
J: TRBJ2-1
size: .
D: TRBD2
CDR3: CASSYTSGSYNEQFF
DNA: TGTGCCAGCAGCTACACTAGCGGATCTTACAATGAGCAGTTCTTC

V: TRBV6-2/TRBV6-3
J: TRBJ1-1
size: .
D: .
CDR3: CASTNPENTEAFF
DNA: TGTGCCAGCACCAACCCCGAGAACACTGAAGCTTTCTTT

V: TRBV9
J: TRBJ2-1
size: .
D: TRBD2
CDR3: CASSVESSGELYGDNEQFF
DNA: TGTGCCAGCAGCGTAGAGTCTAGCGGAGAGCTCTACGGGGACAATGAGCAGTTCTTC